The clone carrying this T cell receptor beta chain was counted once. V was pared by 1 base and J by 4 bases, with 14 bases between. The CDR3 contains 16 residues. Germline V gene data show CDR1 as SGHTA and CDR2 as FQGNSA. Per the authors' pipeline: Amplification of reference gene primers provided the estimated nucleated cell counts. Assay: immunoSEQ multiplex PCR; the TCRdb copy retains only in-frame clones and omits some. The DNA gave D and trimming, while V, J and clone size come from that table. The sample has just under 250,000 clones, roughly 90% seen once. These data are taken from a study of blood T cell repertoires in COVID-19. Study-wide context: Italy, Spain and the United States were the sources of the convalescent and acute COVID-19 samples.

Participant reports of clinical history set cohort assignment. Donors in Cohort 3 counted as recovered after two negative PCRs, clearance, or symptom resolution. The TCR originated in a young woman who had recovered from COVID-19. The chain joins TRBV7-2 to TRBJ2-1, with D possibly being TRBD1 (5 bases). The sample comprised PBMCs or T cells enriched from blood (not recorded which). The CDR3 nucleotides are TGTGCCAGCAGCTTAGATGGACACAGACTTTACAATGAGCAGTTCTTC. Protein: CASSLDGHRLYNEQFF.